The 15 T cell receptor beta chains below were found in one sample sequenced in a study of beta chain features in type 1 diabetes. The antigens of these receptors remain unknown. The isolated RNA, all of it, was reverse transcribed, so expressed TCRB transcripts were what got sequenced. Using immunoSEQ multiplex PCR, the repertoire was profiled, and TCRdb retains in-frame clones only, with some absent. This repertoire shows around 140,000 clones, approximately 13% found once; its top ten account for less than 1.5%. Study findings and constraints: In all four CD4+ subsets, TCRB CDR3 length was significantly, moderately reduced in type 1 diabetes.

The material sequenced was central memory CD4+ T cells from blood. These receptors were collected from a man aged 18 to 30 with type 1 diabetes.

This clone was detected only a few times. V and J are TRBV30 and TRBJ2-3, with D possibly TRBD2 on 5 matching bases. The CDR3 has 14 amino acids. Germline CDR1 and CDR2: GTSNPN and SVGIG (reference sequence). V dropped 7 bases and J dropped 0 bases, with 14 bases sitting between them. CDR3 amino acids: CAFGLLYSTDTQYF. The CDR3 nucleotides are TGTGCCTTCGGACTTCTCTATAGCACAGATACGCAGTATTTT.

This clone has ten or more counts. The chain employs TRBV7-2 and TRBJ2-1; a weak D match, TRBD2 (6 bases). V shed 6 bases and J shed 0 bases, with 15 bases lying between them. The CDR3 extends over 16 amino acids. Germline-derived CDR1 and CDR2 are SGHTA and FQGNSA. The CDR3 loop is CASSLSGLSSYNEQFF. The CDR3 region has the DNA TGTGCCAGCAGTCTCAGCGGGTTAAGCTCCTACAATGAGCAGTTCTTC.

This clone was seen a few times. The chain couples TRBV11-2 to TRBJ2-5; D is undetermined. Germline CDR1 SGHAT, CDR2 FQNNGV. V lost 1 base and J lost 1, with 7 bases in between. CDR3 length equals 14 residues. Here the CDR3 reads CASSLVSVQETQYF. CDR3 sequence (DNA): TGTGCCAGCAGCTTAGTATCGGTCCAAGAGACCCAGTACTTC.

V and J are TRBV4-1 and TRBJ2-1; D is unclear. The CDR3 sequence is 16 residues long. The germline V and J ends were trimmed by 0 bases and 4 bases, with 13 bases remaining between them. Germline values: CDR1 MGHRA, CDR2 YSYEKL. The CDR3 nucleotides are TGCGCCAGCAGCCAAGATAAATGGGCAGCGTACAATGAGCAGTTCTTC. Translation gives CASSQDKWAAYNEQFF.

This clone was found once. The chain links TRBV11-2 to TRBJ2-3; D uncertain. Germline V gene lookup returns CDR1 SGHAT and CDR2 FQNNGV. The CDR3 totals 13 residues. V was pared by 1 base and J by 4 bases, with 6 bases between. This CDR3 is CASSLGIADTQYF. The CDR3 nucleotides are TGTGCCAGCAGCTTAGGGATCGCAGATACGCAGTATTTT.

CDR3 loop: CAISDSTSRSYEQYF. CDR3 nucleotide sequence: TGTGCCATCAGTGACTCGACTAGCAGATCCTACGAGCAGTACTTC. The chain combines TRBV10-3 with TRBJ2-7; 7 bases map to TRBD2. The trim removed 3 bases at V and 1 base at J, leaving 6 bases unmatched. The CDR3 sequence is 15 residues long. CDR1 is ENHRY, CDR2 SYGVKD, per germline.

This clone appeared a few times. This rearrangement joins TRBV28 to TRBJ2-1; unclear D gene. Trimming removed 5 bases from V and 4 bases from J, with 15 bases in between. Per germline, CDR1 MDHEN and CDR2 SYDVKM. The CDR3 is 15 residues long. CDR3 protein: CASSPAPSSYNEQFF. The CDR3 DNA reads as TGTGCCAGCAGTCCCGCCCCCTCATCTTACAATGAGCAGTTCTTC.

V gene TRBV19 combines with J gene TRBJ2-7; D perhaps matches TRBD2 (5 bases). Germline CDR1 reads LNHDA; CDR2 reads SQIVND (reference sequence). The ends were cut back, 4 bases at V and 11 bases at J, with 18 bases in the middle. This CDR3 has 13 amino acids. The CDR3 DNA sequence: TGTGCCAGTAGTACGTCCGGGATTAAAGTTGAGTACTTC. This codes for CASSTSGIKVEYF.

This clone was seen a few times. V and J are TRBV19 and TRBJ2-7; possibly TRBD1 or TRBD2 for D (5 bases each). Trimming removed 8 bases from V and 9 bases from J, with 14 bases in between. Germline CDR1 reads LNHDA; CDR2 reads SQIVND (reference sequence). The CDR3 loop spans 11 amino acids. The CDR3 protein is CASGRDGPQYF. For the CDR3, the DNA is TGTGCCAGTGGCAGGGACGGACCGCAGTACTTC. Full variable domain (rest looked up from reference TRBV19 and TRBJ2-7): DGGITQSPKYLFRKEGQNVTLSCEQNLNHDAMYWYRQDPGQGLRLIYYSQIVNDFQKGDIAEGYSVSREKKESFPLTVTSAQKNPTAFYLCASGRDGPQYFGPGTRLTVT.

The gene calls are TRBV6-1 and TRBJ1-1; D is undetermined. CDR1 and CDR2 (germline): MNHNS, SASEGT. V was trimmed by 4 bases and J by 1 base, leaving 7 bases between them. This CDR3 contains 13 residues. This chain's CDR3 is CASSVQGNTEAFF. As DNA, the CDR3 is TGTGCCAGCAGTGTCCAAGGGAACACTGAAGCTTTCTTT.

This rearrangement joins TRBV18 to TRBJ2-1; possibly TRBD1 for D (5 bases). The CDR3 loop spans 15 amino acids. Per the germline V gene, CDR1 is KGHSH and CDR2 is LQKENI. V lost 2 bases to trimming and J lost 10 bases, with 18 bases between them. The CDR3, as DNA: TGTGCCAGCTCACCAGCCCCAGGTAGGGGCCGGGAGCAGTTCTTC. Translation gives CASSPAPGRGREQFF.

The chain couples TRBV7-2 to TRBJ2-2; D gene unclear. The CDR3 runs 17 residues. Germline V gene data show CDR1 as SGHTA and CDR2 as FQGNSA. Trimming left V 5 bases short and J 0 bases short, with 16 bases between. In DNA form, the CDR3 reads TGTGCCAGCAGCCCACGCCCGGGTAACGCGAACACCGGGGAGCTGTTTTTT. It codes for CASSPRPGNANTGELFF.

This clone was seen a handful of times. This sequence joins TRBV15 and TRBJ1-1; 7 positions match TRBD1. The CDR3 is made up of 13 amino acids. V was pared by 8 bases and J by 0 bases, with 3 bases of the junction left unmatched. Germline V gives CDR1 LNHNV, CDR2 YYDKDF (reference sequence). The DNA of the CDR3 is TGTGCCACCCGGACAGGCTTGAACACTGAAGCTTTCTTT. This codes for CATRTGLNTEAFF.

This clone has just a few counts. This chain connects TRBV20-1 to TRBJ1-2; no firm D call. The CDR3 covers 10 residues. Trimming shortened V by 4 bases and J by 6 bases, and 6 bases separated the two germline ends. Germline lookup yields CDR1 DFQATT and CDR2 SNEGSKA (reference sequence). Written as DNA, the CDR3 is TGCAGTGCTATCATGGATGGCTACACCTTC. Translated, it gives CSAIMDGYTF.

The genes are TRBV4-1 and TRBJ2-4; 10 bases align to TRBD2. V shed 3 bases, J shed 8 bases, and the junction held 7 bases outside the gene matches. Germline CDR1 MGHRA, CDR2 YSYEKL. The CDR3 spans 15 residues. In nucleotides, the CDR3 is TGCGCCAGCAGCCACCTTAGCGGGAGGTTAGACATTCAGTACTTC. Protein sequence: CASSHLSGRLDIQYF.